The T cell receptor beta chain under discussion was sequenced for a study of graft-versus-host responses after intestinal transplantation. Study background: Recipients uniformly received anti-thymocyte globulin induction, followed by tacrolimus and steroids for two to four years.

Concerning this clone itself: Its specificity is not known.

Assay used: immunoSEQ multiplex PCR; TCRdb lists only in-frame clones, some missing. The repertoire holds about 120,000 clones, with 85% to 95% as singletons. Study-wide points: Early post-transplant falls in HvG clones accompanied the peak levels of circulating GvH clones.

CDR1 is MNHEY, CDR2 SMNVEV, per germline (reference sequence). Trimming left V 4 bases short and J 1 base short, with 12 bases between. The CDR3 totals 15 residues. The chain uses TRBV27 and TRBJ2-3; D remains ambiguous. The clonotype was recovered from a human donor who received an intestinal transplant. The sample here was unstimulated CD8+ T cells sorted from spleen or lymph node cells, taken before intestinal transplant. The DNA for the CDR3 is TGTGCCAGCAGTTCCATATCCTGGGGCACAGATACGCAGTATTTT. It specifies CASSSISWGTDTQYF.